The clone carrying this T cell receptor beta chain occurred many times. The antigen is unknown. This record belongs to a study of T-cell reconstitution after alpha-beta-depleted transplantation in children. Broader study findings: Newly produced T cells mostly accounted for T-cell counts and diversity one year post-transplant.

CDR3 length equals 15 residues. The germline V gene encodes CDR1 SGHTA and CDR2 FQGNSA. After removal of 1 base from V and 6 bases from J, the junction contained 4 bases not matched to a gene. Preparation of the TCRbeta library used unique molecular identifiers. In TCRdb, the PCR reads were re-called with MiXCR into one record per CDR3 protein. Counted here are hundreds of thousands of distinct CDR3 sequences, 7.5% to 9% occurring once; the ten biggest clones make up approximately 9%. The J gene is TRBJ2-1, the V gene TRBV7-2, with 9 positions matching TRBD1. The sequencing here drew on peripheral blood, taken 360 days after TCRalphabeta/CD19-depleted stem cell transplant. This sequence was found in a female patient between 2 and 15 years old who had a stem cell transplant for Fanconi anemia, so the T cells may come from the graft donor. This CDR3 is CASSLGTGDLNEQFF. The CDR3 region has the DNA TGTGCCAGCAGCTTAGGGACAGGGGACCTCAATGAGCAGTTCTTC.